The following is a T cell receptor (beta chain) sequence with its context. Antigen: not known. With two-round multiplex PCR, TCR beta CDR3 sequences were amplified from genomic DNA. Gene-specific TRBV and TRBJ primers were used in PCR round one. With universal primers, the second PCR round was performed. TCRdb re-called the multiplex PCR reads through MiXCR, storing one row per CDR3 protein. The sample records about 12,000 distinct CDR3 sequences, about 51% being singletons. This record belongs to a study of prognosis after radiotherapy for stage I lung cancer. Study information: All of the enrolled patients had stage I non-small cell lung cancer, and they joined between April 2018 and January 2019. Enrolled patients comprised roughly 13 with newly diagnosed primary stage I lung tumors and about five with oligometastatic NSCLC after surgical resection of the primary tumor. Whole-study results and caveats: Reports indicated that TRBV and TRBJ gene usage differed between patients with and without metastases, including differences in several V and a couple of J genes after SBRT.

This material consisted of PBMCs, taken before or after stereotactic body radiation therapy (not recorded which). This receptor was identified in a donor older than 45 with non-small cell lung cancer.

The CDR3 reads CASRDETGDSGELFF. CDR3 nucleotides: TGTGCCAGCAGGGACGAGACAGGGGATTCTGGGGAGCTGTTTTTT. V and J are TRBV12-3 or TRBV12-4 and TRBJ2-2; 8 nucleotides match TRBD1. The V and J ends lost 6 bases and 8 bases, in that order; junction bases with no gene match: 11. The CDR3 runs 15 residues.